This T cell receptor (beta chain) comes out of a study of lymphopenia after photon versus proton radiotherapy. The study's findings and limits: Post-nadir diversity loss with photons came from oligoclonal expansion, particularly CD8+ Temra cells. Only patients who died were analyzed for survival; proton advantage is unproven.

With regard to this clone: Antigen specificity is unknown.

Profiling relied on immunoSEQ multiplex PCR, and the TCRdb table lists in-frame clones only, not all of them. The sample shows under 25,000 clones, roughly 85% of them seen only once. The TCR was taken from a man between 60 and 75 years old with pancreatic cancer. The specimen was peripheral blood, collected from a patient treated with photon-based radiotherapy.

The CDR3 sequence: CASRPRVKEGSSIYGYTF. CDR3 DNA sequence: TGTGCCAGCAGACCCCGGGTAAAGGAGGGCAGCTCTATCTATGGCTACACCTTC. The chain couples TRBV21-1 to TRBJ1-2. TRBV21-1 is annotated as a pseudogene. The length of the CDR3 is 18 residues.